This T cell receptor (beta chain) was sequenced during a study of early T cells in non-severe SARS-CoV-2 infection (dated by TCRdb to the early 2020s). Regarding the study in general: TCR sequencing used bulk RNA from unsorted whole blood, so alpha and beta chains could not be paired. Paper-wide results and their limitations: VDJdb matching was skewed toward anti-spike CD8 responses and likely underestimated virus-specific expansions by missing private and CD4 specificities.

From its cysteine to its phenylalanine, the CDR3 spans 14 amino acids. Only CDR3 DNA is held: 42 bases, read in frame from base 1. Trimming takes 5 bases off V and 8 bases off J; junction bases not matched to a gene: 4. In the germline V gene, CDR1 corresponds to SGHAT and CDR2 to FQNNGV. Libraries were made using 5' RACE. TCRdb records NextSeq 500 as the sequencer. In the TCR library protocol, unique molecular identifiers were attached to individual cDNA molecules to correct for PCR bias and sequencing error. Both TCR alpha and beta chains were sequenced, and tight co-correlation was observed between alpha and beta sequence abundances in each sample. As for the original processing: Decombinator V4 was used to annotate TCR sequences for V gene, J gene and CDR3. Expanded TCRs were defined as changing significantly between any two time points under a Poisson model with p below 0.0001. TCR abundances were normalised to the total number of TCRs sequenced per sample and expressed as counts per million. TRAV1-2 paired with TRAJ12, TRAJ20 or TRAJ33 defined MAIT TCRs, while TRAV10 paired with TRAJ18 defined iNKT TCRs. VDJdb, accessed 1 November 2021, was searched for CMV, EBV and SARS-CoV-2 annotated TCRs, excluding TCRs annotated for multiple antigens. TCRdb redid the processing of the public reads, applying fastp at Q25 and MiXCR, and retained in-frame beta chains. Records with the same CDR3 protein are collapsed into one entry carrying the most frequent genes and DNA. The V and J calls follow TCRdb's processing rather than the paper's. This sample has 25,000 to 30,000 distinct CDR3 sequences in its table, and around 4.5% of those were observed once. The ten largest clones add up to roughly 4% of the sample.

This clonotype was counted ten times or more. Its cognate antigen has yet to be identified. There are no base qualities to consult, and no much larger clone falls within one base. The study was a case-control design nested within a healthcare worker cohort in London, UK, with weekly nasopharyngeal swab PCR tests and blood sampling. Between 23 and 31 March 2020, the week of the UK lockdown, healthcare workers were enrolled and then followed up weekly for as long as 16 weeks. The sequence links TRBV11-2 to TRBJ2-1, with TRBD2 matching 12 junction bases. Sequenced: whole blood. The receptor was isolated from an adult who was a healthcare worker with PCR-confirmed SARS-CoV-2 infection or an uninfected control (not recorded which). The CDR3 reads as follows: CASSRTSGTYEQFF. The nucleotides read TGTGCCAGCAGCAGGACTAGCGGGACCTATGAGCAGTTCTTC.